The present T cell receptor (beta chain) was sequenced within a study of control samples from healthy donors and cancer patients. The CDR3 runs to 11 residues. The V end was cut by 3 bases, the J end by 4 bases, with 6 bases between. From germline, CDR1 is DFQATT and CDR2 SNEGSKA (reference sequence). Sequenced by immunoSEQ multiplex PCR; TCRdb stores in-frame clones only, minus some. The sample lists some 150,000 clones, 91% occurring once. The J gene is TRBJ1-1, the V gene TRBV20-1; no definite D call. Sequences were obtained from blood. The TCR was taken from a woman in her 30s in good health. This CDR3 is CSASFGTEAFF. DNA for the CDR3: TGCAGTGCTAGTTTCGGCACTGAAGCTTTCTTT.